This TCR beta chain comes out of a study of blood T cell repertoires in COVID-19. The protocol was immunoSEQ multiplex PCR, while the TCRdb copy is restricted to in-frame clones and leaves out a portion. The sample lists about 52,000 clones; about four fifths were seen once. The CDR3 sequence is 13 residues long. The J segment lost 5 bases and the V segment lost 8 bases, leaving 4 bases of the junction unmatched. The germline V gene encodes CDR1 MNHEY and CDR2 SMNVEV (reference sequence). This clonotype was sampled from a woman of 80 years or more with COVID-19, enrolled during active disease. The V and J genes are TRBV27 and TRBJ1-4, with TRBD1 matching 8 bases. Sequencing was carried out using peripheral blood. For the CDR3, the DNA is TGTGCCAGCTCAGGGGGCAGGAATGAAAAACTGTTTTTT. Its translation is CASSGGRNEKLFF.